The T cell receptor beta chain under discussion was sequenced for a study of PD-L1 blockade in urothelial cancer (dated by TCRdb to 2017 to 2019). Study-level background: Therapy was started in the mid-2010s for all patients, and atezolizumab 1,200 mg was administered intravenously every 3 weeks. About 85% of the 29 patients were identified as males with urothelial cancer of bladder origin, and a prior smoking history was reported by 18 of 29 patients. An ECOG performance status of 0 or 1 was recorded for the patients, and 0 to 3 prior chemotherapy regimens had been received by the patients. Blood samples were analyzed 3 weeks after the start of treatment (second dose) and 6 weeks after the start of treatment. A median of about 150,000 T cells and 80,000 to 95,000 unique TCRs was obtained from blood samples, and a median clonality of about 0.08 was observed. The study was an exploratory multi-omic analysis of somatic, immune and clinical correlates of response to PD-L1 blockade with atezolizumab in urothelial cancer. Pretreatment tumor samples, along with matched peripheral blood serially collected before and after atezolizumab treatment, were subjected to TCR sequencing. Durable clinical benefit was defined as a progression-free survival longer than 6 months, and TCR features were additionally tested against progression-free survival and overall survival. In the same patients, whole exome sequencing and RNA sequencing of pretreatment tumors were performed in addition to TCR sequencing. Roughly ten patients achieved durable clinical benefit and 20 did not. Twenty-nine patients had pretreatment blood TCR-seq, roughly 24 had at least one posttreatment blood collection, and roughly 24 had tumor TCR-seq.

CDR1 and CDR2 (LGHNA, YSLEER) derive from the germline V gene. From cysteine to phenylalanine, the CDR3 is 17 amino acids long. Just CDR3 DNA is preserved here, 51 bases in frame from base 1. Between the V and J ends, shortened by 2 bases and 8 bases respectively, the junction contains 21 bases. To estimate absolute template abundance from read counts, synthetic TCR analog templates were spiked into each PCR. The immunoSEQ assay used bias-controlled V and J gene primers to amplify TCRbeta CDR3 regions from genomic DNA. Rearranged TCRbeta segments were sequenced at approximately 20X coverage. The study's own analysis went as follows. Sequencing errors were corrected by clustering and CDR3s were annotated against IMGT to assign V, D and J genes. Out-of-frame and stop-codon sequences were excluded, and only productive TCRbeta rearrangements were used in downstream analyses. To compute clonality, Shannon entropy was normalized by the log of the number of unique productive sequences and then subtracted from one. Clones differing between time points or between blood and tumor were identified using Fisher's exact test with Benjamini-Hochberg correction, with an adjusted p below 0.01 applied as the threshold. TCRdb took this table from immuneACCESS and kept in-frame rearrangements with V and J called. Such tables lack part of the clones; where checked against another copy, unresolved V genes explain under half of the gap, and the rest is unexplained. The D gene and trimming were derived from the DNA, and the V and J assignments and clone size from that table. The sample yields some 30,000 clones; 70% to 90% were counted once. The ten most abundant clones make up less than 2% of the sample.

Study-wide conclusions, independent of this receptor: Among patients with durable benefit, tumor-associated TCR clones showed greater expansion in peripheral blood 3 weeks after treatment started (n ≈ 20, p = 0.022). Small sample size (n ≈ 27) and many exploratory analyses mean the results are intended to be hypothesis-generating. A pretreatment peripheral blood TCR clonality below the median was linked to improved progression-free and overall survival.

Worth noting for this clone: There is no known antigen for this receptor. Base-call qualities are not available, and no considerably larger clone is one nucleotide away.

The cohort included about 30 patients with locally advanced or metastatic urothelial carcinoma who were treated at Memorial Sloan Kettering on a trial protocol. Peripheral blood mononuclear cells were collected from each patient pretreatment and during treatment, giving between 1 and 8 total time points per patient. The Qiagen DNeasy Blood extraction kit was used to purify genomic DNA from total PBMCs and tumor samples. PBMCs were collected pretreatment and during treatment, and were isolated and stored as previously described. Here the chain combines TRBV4-3 and TRBJ1-4, with no D gene named confidently. The sequence was obtained from a man between 45 and 60 years old with urothelial cancer. The sequencing used PBMCs, collected around atezolizumab (anti-PD-L1) treatment. The CDR3 region reads CASSQRSPLAGGEKLFF. The sequence in DNA is TGCGCCAGCAGCCAACGTTCACCACTTGCTGGCGGAGAAAAACTGTTTTTT.